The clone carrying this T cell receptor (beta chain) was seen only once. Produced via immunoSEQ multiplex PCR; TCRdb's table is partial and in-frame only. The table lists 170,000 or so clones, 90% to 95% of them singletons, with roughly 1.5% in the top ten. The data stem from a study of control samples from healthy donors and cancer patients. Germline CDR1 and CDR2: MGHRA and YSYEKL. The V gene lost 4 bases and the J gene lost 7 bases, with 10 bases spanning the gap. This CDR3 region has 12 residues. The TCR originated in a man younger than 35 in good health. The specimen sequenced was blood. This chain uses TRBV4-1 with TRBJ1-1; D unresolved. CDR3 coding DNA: TGCGCCAGCAGCCCCGCTTGGGATGAAGCTTTCTTT. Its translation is CASSPAWDEAFF.